These T cell receptor beta chains were read from a single sample in a study of T cells in Graves' hyperthyroidism and ophthalmopathy. TCRdb analysed the multiplex PCR reads with MiXCR anew, one entry per CDR3 protein. The table lists about 480,000 distinct CDR3 sequences, roughly 24% of them singletons, with 11% in the top ten. What was sequenced was blood. These receptor sequences come from a woman aged 25 to 39 with Graves' ophthalmopathy. CDR3s include the opening cysteine and the closing phenylalanine or tryptophan.

cdr3_length,v_call,cdr3_aa
15,TRBV6-5,CASSSTRDRAYEQYF
13,TRBV6-1,CAATGRGDTEAFF
14,TRBV28,CASSFSYTNTEAFF
15,TRBV7-3,CASSLSGGSSYEQYF
16,TRBV27,CASSLVQSSGANVLTF
14,TRBV6-1,CASTAGQGRTEQYF
14,TRBV30,CAFTQGPMNTEAFF
13,TRBV3-1,CASSQAGNTEAFF
13,TRBV30,CAWSANLNTEAFF
16,TRBV6-1,CASSSPGQAQNSPLHF
11,TRBV2,CAGRDTYEQYF
15,TRBV9,CASSGQGIGNQPQHF
14,TRBV7-9,CASSGTGRGYGYTF
14,TRBV25-1,CASSGTGRWAEAFF
12,TRBV12-3/TRBV12-4,CASSPRGGEQYF
14,TRBV20-1,CSANQQGENYGYTF
13,TRBV12-3/TRBV12-4,CASTPAGGNTIYF
12,TRBV6-1,CASSRGIYEQYF
14,TRBV5-1,CASCRQEGTGELFF
14,TRBV19,CASSVLTDDYGYTF
16,TRBV19,CASTGLAGGRNGELFF
16,TRBV14,CASSQTLCQGLCEAFF
17,TRBV20-1,CSARDGGWTLQNYGYTF
15,TRBV28,CASSHRGAENYGYTF
12,TRBV7-9,CASSEGFQPQHF
18,TRBV19,CASSVTGTVLSGANVLTF
13,TRBV24-1,CATSGGTAHGYTF
14,TRBV6-1,CASTPPVGGPEAFF
11,TRBV29-1,CSVYGDYGYTF
14,TRBV5-1,CASSSGTEHTEAFF
15,TRBV12-3/TRBV12-4,CATSDITGYQETQYF
16,TRBV6-2/TRBV6-3,CASSYAMTMGFSEAFF
14,TRBV5-1,CASSDRGFAYEQYF
15,TRBV12-3/TRBV12-4,CASRPTGTGVETQYF
14,TRBV2,CATSWTGPNTEAFF
14,TRBV6-1,CASRIDAGNSPLHF
12,TRBV6-1,CASESATYEQYF
14,TRBV19,CASSSVEAERGYTF
15,TRBV27,CASSLWSGTGYGYTF
15,TRBV9,CASSVAGGLSYEQYF
14,TRBV5-1,CASSFGQGDTEAFF
15,TRBV7-6,CASSLIQGNTGELFF
15,TRBV7-9,CASSLSSSSNTEAFF
13,TRBV6-1,CATLRASGNTIYF
14,TRBV6-4,CASSVGRLTYEQYF
14,TRBV30,CAWSVLPWDTEAFF
16,TRBV14,CASSQATSPVVETQYF
15,TRBV30,CAWSGRDRGLYGYTF
12,TRBV12-3/TRBV12-4,CASSVVGAEAFF
12,TRBV12-3/TRBV12-4,CASSLRPLEQYF
17,TRBV6-1,CASSERRGIPRGGELFF
14,TRBV7-9,CASSPGQPPPGQYF
13,TRBV28,CASSRGGENEQYF
15,TRBV5-1,CASSRLGNLNTEAFF
15,TRBV4-1,CASSQDPQVSGELFF
16,TRBV20-1,CSARLSGGKSSYEQYF
15,TRBV9,CASSGGQDPSYEQYF
13,TRBV19,CASTERFRTEAFF
12,TRBV10-2,CASMRDSYGYTF
15,TRBV6-1,CASNRARGLNTEAFF